The sample holds a few counts of the clone carrying this T cell receptor beta chain. The target antigen is unknown. This sample was taken from a study of T cells in Graves' hyperthyroidism and ophthalmopathy. Amplified TCR beta CDR3 regions derived from RNA transcripts. HTBI primers drove first-round RT-PCR of the TCR CDR3. MiXCR, run by TCRdb on the multiplex PCR reads, gives a single entry per CDR3 protein. The sample records about 720,000 distinct CDR3 sequences, about 19% being singletons. Findings of the study overall: Blood also held most thyroid clonotypes expanded beyond 0.001.

Patients between 18 and 65 years old had hyperthyroidism, newly diagnosed and lasting under 2 months. A sample of blood taken at first hyperthyroidism diagnosis preceded any ophthalmopathy symptoms. PBMCs were derived from approximately 10 ml fresh peripheral blood. The germline V gene has CDR1 MNHEY and CDR2 SMNVEV (reference sequence). Trimming removed 4 bases from V and 8 bases from J, with 20 bases in between. The CDR3 runs 15 residues. Sample: blood. The gene calls are TRBV27 and TRBJ1-2; no definite D call. This clonotype was obtained from a woman aged 45-65 years with Graves' hyperthyroidism that later progressed to Graves' ophthalmopathy. The CDR3 region has the DNA TGTGCCAGCAGTTGGACCCCGGGCTCAACTCGCGGCTACACCTTC. Protein sequence: CASSWTPGSTRGYTF.